The rows below give T cell receptor beta chains drawn from one sample of a study of OX40 agonist ivuxolimab in advanced cancers. The assay was immunoSEQ multiplex PCR, and TCRdb's table has in-frame clones only and misses some. The sample shows 70,000 or so clones, roughly 87% of them seen only once. The sample in question was CD4+ or CD8+ T cells sorted from blood, obtained in a trial of the OX40 agonist ivuxolimab. These receptors were taken from an adult with an advanced solid tumor such as melanoma, head and neck, liver or kidney cancer. Each CDR3 is given with its conserved first and last residue. A D gene is named only where the DNA matches it firmly. For some rows the clone size is stated as once, few or many, or as a class when expanded; others skip it.

-	TRBV6-5	TRBJ1-4	-	TGTGCCAGCAGTTACTCGCAAGGGGTTAGAGTAAAACTGTTTTTT	CASSYSQGVRVKLFF
-	TRBV1	TRBJ2-3	-	TGCACCAGCAGCCAAGCTTTAGGTAAAACCGGGACAAGACCTCCTCGCACAGATACGCAGTATTTT	CTSSQALGKTGTRPPRTDTQYF
-	TRBV18	TRBJ1-1	-	TGTGCCAGCTCACCTAGTAACACTGAAGCTTTCTTT	CASSPSNTEAFF
TRBD2	TRBV18	TRBJ2-2	-	TGTGCCAGCTCATCTTACGCGGGGGTCGACACCGGGGAGCTGTTTTTT	CASSSYAGVDTGELFF
TRBD2	TRBV6-5	TRBJ2-3	-	TGTGCCAGCAGTTACTCACGGGGGGCAGATACGCAGTATTTT	CASSYSRGADTQYF
-	TRBV19	TRBJ1-5	once	TGTGCCAGTAGTAAGGCCCCCGCGAGGACGCCCCAGCATTTT	CASSKAPARTPQHF
-	TRBV5-1	TRBJ2-1	-	TGCGCCAGCAGCTTGGGCGCAGGGGGGACAAACAATGAGCAGTTCTTC	CASSLGAGGTNNEQFF
-	TRBV28	TRBJ2-7	-	TGTGCCAGCGAAGGTACAAGTGGGTACGAGCAGTACTTC	CASEGTSGYEQYF
TRBD1	TRBV18	TRBJ2-2	-	TGTGCCAGCTCACCGGACAGGACAAACACCGGGGAGCTGTTTTTT	CASSPDRTNTGELFF
-	TRBV30	TRBJ1-5	few	TGTGCCTGGAGTGTATCGGGGAATGGTCAGCCCCAGCATTTT	CAWSVSGNGQPQHF
-	TRBV11-2	TRBJ2-5	few	TGTGCCAGCAGCTCGAGCCCCACAGGGCCTACAGAGACCCAGTACTTC	CASSSSPTGPTETQYF
TRBD2	TRBV9	TRBJ2-3	few	TGTGCCAGCAGCGCCCGGGGGACTAGCGGGCGTCGATTGGGCCAAATGGCGCAGTATTTT	CASSARGTSGRRLGQMAQYF
-	TRBV9	TRBJ2-3	once	TGTGCCAGCGATCCCACCGGAGGGGAGTGGGATACGCAGTATTTT	CASDPTGGEWDTQYF
TRBD1	TRBV19	TRBJ1-1	-	TGTGCCAGTAAACCGGGACAGGGGAACACTGAAGCTTTCTTT	CASKPGQGNTEAFF
-	TRBV28	TRBJ1-6	once	TGTGCCAGCAGTTTTCGTTTACTAGTCATGACCCCAAATTCACCCCTCCACTTT	CASSFRLLVMTPNSPLHF
-	TRBV7-9	TRBJ1-1	-	TGTGCCAGCAGCCTCGGATCTCCTCGAGATGAAGCTTTCTTT	CASSLGSPRDEAFF
-	TRBV29-1	TRBJ2-5	once	TGCAGCTTCACGAGGCAGGTACAAGAGACCCAGTACTTC	CSFTRQVQETQYF
-	TRBV5-6	TRBJ1-1	-	TGTGCCAGCAGCTTGGGCCCAACTATGAACACTGAAGCTTTCTTT	CASSLGPTMNTEAFF
-	TRBV7-9	TRBJ2-1	-	TGTGCCAGCGGTCAACAGGGATACAATGAGCAGTTCTTC	CASGQQGYNEQFF
TRBD2	TRBV18	TRBJ2-1	-	TGTGCCACCTCCCTAGCGGGGGGCAGGGGGCAGTTCTTC	CATSLAGGRGQFF
TRBD2	TRBV10-3	TRBJ2-1	-	TGTGCCATCAGTGAAGGACTAGCGGGAGTTGACAATGAGCAGTTCTTC	CAISEGLAGVDNEQFF
TRBD1	TRBV27	TRBJ2-6	-	TGTGCCAGCAGTTCCCACAGGGGAACAATGTTCTCTGGGGCCAACGTCCTGACTTTC	CASSSHRGTMFSGANVLTF
-	TRBV27	TRBJ1-4	-	TGTGCCAGCAGTATTCGAGCTACAACTAATGAAAAACTGTTTTTT	CASSIRATTNEKLFF
-	TRBV19	TRBJ1-4	-	TGTGCCAGCAAGCCCTCTTATAATGAAAAACTGTTTTTT	CASKPSYNEKLFF
-	TRBV4-1	TRBJ1-6	-	TGCGCCAGCAGCCAAGAGTTAAATTCACCCCTCCACTTT	CASSQELNSPLHF
-	TRBV2	TRBJ1-1	-	TGTGCCAGCACGGGGGGGCTCGGGCCATTGAACACTGAAGCTTTCTTT	CASTGGLGPLNTEAFF
-	TRBV7-9	TRBJ1-1	once	TGTGCCAGCAGCCCCCGGGGGGCCAACACTGAAGCTTTCTTT	CASSPRGANTEAFF
TRBD1	TRBV28	TRBJ2-1	-	TGTGCCAGCAGTTTTATGGGCAACCCGGGGACAGGGGGTAATGAGCAGTTCTTC	CASSFMGNPGTGGNEQFF
TRBD1	TRBV5-1	TRBJ1-6	few	TGCGCCAGCGCCCCCCAGGGACAGGACCATTCACCCCTCCACTTT	CASAPQGQDHSPLHF
TRBD2	TRBV5-1	TRBJ2-1	-	TGCGCCAGCAGCTTGAGACTAGCGGGGAACAATGAGCAGTTCTTC	CASSLRLAGNNEQFF